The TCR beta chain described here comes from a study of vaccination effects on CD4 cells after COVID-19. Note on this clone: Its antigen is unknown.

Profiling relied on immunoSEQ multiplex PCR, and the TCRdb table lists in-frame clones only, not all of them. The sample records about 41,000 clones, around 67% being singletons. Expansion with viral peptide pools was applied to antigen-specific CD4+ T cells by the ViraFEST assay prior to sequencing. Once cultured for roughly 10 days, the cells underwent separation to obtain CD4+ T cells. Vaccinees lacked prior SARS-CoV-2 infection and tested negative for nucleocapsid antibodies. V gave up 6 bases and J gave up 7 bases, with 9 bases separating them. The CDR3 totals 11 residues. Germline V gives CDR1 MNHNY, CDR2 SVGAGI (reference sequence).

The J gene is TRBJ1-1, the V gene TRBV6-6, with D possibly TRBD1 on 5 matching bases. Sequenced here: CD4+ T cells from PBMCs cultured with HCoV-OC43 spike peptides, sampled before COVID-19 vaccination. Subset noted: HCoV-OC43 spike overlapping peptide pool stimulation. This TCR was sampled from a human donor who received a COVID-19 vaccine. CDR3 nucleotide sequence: TGTGCCAGCAGACCGACAGTTGAAGCTTTCTTT. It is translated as CASRPTVEAFF.